The 5 T cell receptor beta chains presented below share a single source sample, sequenced in a study of cytomegalovirus exposure and HLA in healthy donors. The PCR used 60 Vbeta and 13 Jbeta primers. Sequencing used immunoSEQ multiplex PCR; TCRdb keeps in-frame clones, though not all of them. The sample holds around 210,000 clones, approximately 81% seen once. The source material was PBMCs. Every receptor here comes from a girl aged 2 to 10 in good health and CMV-seronegative.

On this clone itself: The same CDR3 arises from other DNA sequences in this sample as well. The rearrangement links TRBV5-1 to TRBJ2-5, with a tentative D call TRBD2 (5 bases). CDR1 is SGHRS and CDR2 is YFSETQ in the germline V gene. V was trimmed by 2 bases and J by 5 bases, leaving 7 bases between them. The CDR3 totals 12 residues. In DNA form, the CDR3 reads TGCGCCAGCAGCTTTGGAGGTGAGACCCAGTACTTC. Translation: CASSFGGETQYF.

The chain employs TRBV6-1 and TRBJ1-2, with D uncertain. V lost 2 bases to trimming and J lost 6 bases, with 13 bases between them. The CDR3 contains 14 residues. The germline V gene encodes CDR1 MNHNS and CDR2 SASEGT. The CDR3, as DNA: TGTGCCAGCAGTGAATTTGTCCCGGGGAATGGCTACACCTTC. The encoded protein is CASSEFVPGNGYTF.

CDR3 residues: CASSLEEGLEAFF. For the CDR3, the DNA is TGCGCCAGCAGCTTGGAGGAGGGGCTTGAAGCTTTCTTT. The V and J genes are TRBV5-1 and TRBJ1-1; maybe TRBD1 (5 bases). There are 13 residues in the CDR3. The germline V and J ends were trimmed by 0 bases and 7 bases, with 10 bases remaining between them. Germline CDR1 and CDR2: SGHRS and YFSETQ.

The genes are TRBV18 and TRBJ2-7, with a tentative D call TRBD1 (5 bases). Trimming left V 2 bases short and J 5 bases short, with 16 bases between. The CDR3 has 15 amino acids. From germline, CDR1 is KGHSH and CDR2 LQKENI. The chain's CDR3 is CASSPRGDGSHEQYF. DNA of the CDR3: TGTGCCAGCTCACCAAGGGGTGATGGTAGCCACGAGCAGTACTTC.

V usage is TRBV7-8 and J usage is TRBJ2-1, with 9 bases identical to TRBD2. V was clipped by 0 bases and J by 6 bases; unmatched bases: 21. This CDR3 spans 21 amino acids. Germline CDR1 SGHVS, CDR2 FQNEAQ. The CDR3 reads CASSLARVGLAGGPDLNEQFF. The CDR3 DNA reads TGTGCCAGCAGCTTAGCGCGCGTGGGACTCGCGGGAGGGCCAGACCTCAATGAGCAGTTCTTC. The full variable domain, completed using reference TRBV7-8 and TRBJ2-1, is GAGVSQSPRYKVAKRGQDVALRCDPISGHVSLFWYQQALGQGPEFLTYFQNEAQLDKSGLPSDRFFAERPEGSVSTLKIQRTQQEDSAVYLCASSLARVGLAGGPDLNEQFFGPGTRLTVL.